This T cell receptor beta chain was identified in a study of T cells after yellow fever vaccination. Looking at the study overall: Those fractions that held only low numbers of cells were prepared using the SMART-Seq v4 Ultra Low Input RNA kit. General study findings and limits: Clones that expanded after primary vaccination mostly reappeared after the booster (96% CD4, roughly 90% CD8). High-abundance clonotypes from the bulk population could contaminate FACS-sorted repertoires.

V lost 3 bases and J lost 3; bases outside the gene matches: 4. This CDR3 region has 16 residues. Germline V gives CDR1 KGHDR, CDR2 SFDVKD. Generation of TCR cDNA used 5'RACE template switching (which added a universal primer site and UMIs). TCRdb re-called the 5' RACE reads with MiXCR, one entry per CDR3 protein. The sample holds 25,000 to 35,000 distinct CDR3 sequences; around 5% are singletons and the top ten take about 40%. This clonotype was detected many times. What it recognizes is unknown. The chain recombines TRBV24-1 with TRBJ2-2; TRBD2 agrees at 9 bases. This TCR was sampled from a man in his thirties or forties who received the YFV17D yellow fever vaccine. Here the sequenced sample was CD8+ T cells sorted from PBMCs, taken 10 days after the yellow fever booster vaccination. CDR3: CATSDPVAGDTGELFF. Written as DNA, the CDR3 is TGTGCCACCAGTGATCCGGTAGCGGGGGACACCGGGGAGCTGTTTTTT.